This T cell receptor beta chain emerged from a study of shared clonotypes between healthy human individuals. The protocol was immunoSEQ multiplex PCR, while the TCRdb copy is restricted to in-frame clones and leaves out a portion. The sample includes about 2.1 million clones, around 93% of them seen just once. V lost 6 bases to trimming and J lost 6 bases, with 15 bases between them. The germline V gene has CDR1 SGHDT and CDR2 YYEEEE. CDR3 length equals 13 residues. The naive CD8 population came from CD45RO-negative cells selected for CCR7, without terminally differentiated effector memory CD45RA+ cells.

The receptor was derived from a man younger than 35 in good health. Some clones in this sample may be carry-over from other donors' samples. The sequencing input was naive CD8+ T cells from PBMCs. The V and J genes are TRBV5-6 and TRBJ1-2, with a weak D call TRBD1 (5 bases). The CDR3 DNA sequence: TGTGCCAGCACTAAGGACAATTCCGATGGCTACACCTTC. It encodes CASTKDNSDGYTF.